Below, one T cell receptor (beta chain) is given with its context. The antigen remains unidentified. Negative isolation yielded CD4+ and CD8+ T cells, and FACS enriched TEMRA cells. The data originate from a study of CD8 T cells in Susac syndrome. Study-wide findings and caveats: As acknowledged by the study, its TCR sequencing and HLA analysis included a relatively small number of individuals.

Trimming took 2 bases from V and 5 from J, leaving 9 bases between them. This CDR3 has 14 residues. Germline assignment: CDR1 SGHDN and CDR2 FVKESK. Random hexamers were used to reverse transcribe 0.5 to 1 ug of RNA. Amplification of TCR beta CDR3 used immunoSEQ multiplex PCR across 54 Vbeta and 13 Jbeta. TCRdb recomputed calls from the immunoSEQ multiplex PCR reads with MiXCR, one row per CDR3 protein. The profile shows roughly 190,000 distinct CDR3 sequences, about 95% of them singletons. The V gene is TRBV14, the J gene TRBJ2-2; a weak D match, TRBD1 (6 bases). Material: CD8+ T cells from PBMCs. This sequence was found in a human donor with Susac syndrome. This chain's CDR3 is CASSQTQGTGELFF. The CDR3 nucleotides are TGTGCCAGCAGCCAAACCCAGGGGACCGGGGAGCTGTTTTTT.